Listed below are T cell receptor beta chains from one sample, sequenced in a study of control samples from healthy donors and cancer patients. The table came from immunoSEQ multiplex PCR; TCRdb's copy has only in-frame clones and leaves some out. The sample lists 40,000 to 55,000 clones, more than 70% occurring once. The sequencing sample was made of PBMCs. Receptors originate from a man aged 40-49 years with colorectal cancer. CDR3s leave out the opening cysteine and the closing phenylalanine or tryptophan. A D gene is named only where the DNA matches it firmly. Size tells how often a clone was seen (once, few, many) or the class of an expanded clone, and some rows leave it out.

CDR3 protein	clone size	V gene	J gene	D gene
SAGRDYETQY	NA	TRBV29-1	TRBJ2-5	TRBD2
ASSIGAGQSREKLF	NA	TRBV19	TRBJ1-4	NA
ASSPLEQNSPLH	NA	TRBV18	TRBJ1-6	NA
ASSLDRASYEQY	NA	TRBV7-2	TRBJ2-7	TRBD1
SVDRQGAYGYT	NA	TRBV29-1	TRBJ1-2	TRBD1
ASSKYRGQGSGYT	NA	TRBV7-8	TRBJ1-2	TRBD1
ASSLGSSGNTIY	NA	TRBV7-2	TRBJ1-3	NA
ASSSNLGENEKLF	NA	TRBV5-1	TRBJ1-4	NA
ASSWGEVIH	NA	TRBV7-9	TRBJ2-5	NA
ASSLPGSYEQY	NA	TRBV11-2	TRBJ2-7	NA
SVLPGSGGDTQY	NA	TRBV29-1	TRBJ2-3	TRBD2
ASSDLGTGF	NA	TRBV6-4	TRBJ2-1	NA
ASSRQLSGELF	NA	TRBV6-2/TRBV6-3	TRBJ2-2	NA
ASSWGGMSSYGQY	NA	TRBV28	TRBJ2-7	NA
ATSDWGAGSYNEQF	NA	TRBV24-1	TRBJ2-1	TRBD2
ASSPKLYQETQY	few	TRBV18	TRBJ2-5	NA
ASSATLAGGSHEQY	NA	TRBV27	TRBJ2-7	TRBD2
ASSQDAPRRGSNQPQH	NA	TRBV4-1	TRBJ1-5	NA
ASSIVWTSGNNEQF	NA	TRBV19	TRBJ2-1	TRBD2
AISPRDEQF	NA	TRBV10-3	TRBJ2-1	NA
ASSFFSSGANVLT	NA	TRBV5-6	TRBJ2-6	NA
ASTVGYHNSPLH	once	TRBV6-6	TRBJ1-6	NA
ASRHGRTNTGELF	few	TRBV7-2	TRBJ2-2	NA
ASSYGRATDTQY	once	TRBV6-5	TRBJ2-3	TRBD2
ASVRAMNTEAF	NA	TRBV6-5	TRBJ1-1	NA
ASSRDVSPYEQY	NA	TRBV5-1	TRBJ2-7	NA
ASRVGGFGEKLF	NA	TRBV6-5	TRBJ1-4	NA
ASSKAYSNQPQH	NA	TRBV19	TRBJ1-5	NA
ASSLFRGKNIQY	NA	TRBV27	TRBJ2-4	NA
ASSYSGRNTEAF	NA	TRBV6-6	TRBJ1-1	NA
ASSKRIQRGYT	NA	TRBV21-1	TRBJ1-2	NA
ASSLVHNEQF	NA	TRBV7-9	TRBJ2-1	NA
ASSWSRTANTEAF	NA	TRBV7-2	TRBJ1-1	NA
ASRGLAGGGAYNEQF	NA	TRBV19	TRBJ2-1	TRBD2
ASSFRDTSSYEQY	NA	TRBV5-1	TRBJ2-7	NA
ASSSVAGGPYEQY	NA	TRBV5-6	TRBJ2-7	TRBD2
ASSQGTGSPYNEQF	NA	TRBV4-1	TRBJ2-1	TRBD1
ASSLDSSGNTIY	once	TRBV6-5	TRBJ1-3	NA
ATSDDGNGGRQF	NA	TRBV24-1	TRBJ2-1	TRBD2
ASSLEAGGPYGYT	NA	TRBV11-2	TRBJ1-2	TRBD1
SVGWGDGYT	NA	TRBV29-1	TRBJ1-2	NA